Reported below is one TCR beta chain. Its antigen is not known. Trimming removed 5 bases from V and 5 bases from J, with 4 bases in between. Germline lookup yields CDR1 PRHDT and CDR2 FYEKMQ (reference sequence). The CDR3 consists of 11 residues. This entry belongs to a study of cytomegalovirus exposure and HLA in healthy donors. General study findings and limits: Rarity held for most TCR sequences, but there were some public TCRs that occurred in many donors. CMV serostatus was the sole immune exposure data available.

The PCR used 60 Vbeta and 13 Jbeta primers. This table comes from immunoSEQ multiplex PCR, and its TCRdb copy is limited to in-frame clones, with some not included. Found here are tens of thousands of clones, 65% to 80% of them singletons; the top ten hold 2.7%. Material for sequencing was PBMCs. The chain recombines TRBV13 with TRBJ2-1; D call uncertain. The sequence was collected from a man aged 25 to 40 in good health and CMV-seronegative. The CDR3 loop is CASSLNNEQFF. CDR3 nucleotide sequence: TGTGCCAGCAGCCTTAACAATGAGCAGTTCTTC. The full variable domain, with the rest looked up from reference TRBV13 and TRBJ2-1, is AAGVIQSPRHLIKEKRETATLKCYPIPRHDTVYWYQQGPGQDPQFLISFYEKMQSDKGSIPDRFSAQQFSDYHSELNMSSLELGDSALYFCASSLNNEQFFGPGTRLTVL.